Sequencing of this T cell receptor beta chain was carried out in a study of metastatic and nonmetastatic thyroid tumors. With MiXCR, TCRdb reprocessed the PCR reads. The repertoire holds under 6,000 clones, 34% seen once, with about 28% in the top ten. The ends were cut back, 2 bases at V and 2 bases at J, with 15 bases in the middle. The V gene's germline CDR1 is SGHAT and CDR2 FQDESV (reference sequence). The CDR3 is 17 residues long. Thyroid surgery took place with no prior treatment in any patient. Sequencing was done on a sample of adjacent normal tissue. This sequence originates from a male donor with papillary thyroid cancer or a benign thyroid nodule (not recorded which). Some clones in this sample may be carry-over from other donors' samples. This rearrangement joins TRBV11-1 to TRBJ2-2; D unclear. The CDR3 region is CASSLFWNNPNTGELFF. CDR3 DNA sequence: TGTGCCAGCAGCTTATTTTGGAACAATCCCAACACCGGGGAGCTGTTTTTT.